This TCR beta chain was sequenced in a study of T cell responses to AZD1222 COVID-19 vaccine. The trim removed 4 bases at V and 4 bases at J, leaving 2 bases unmatched. The CDR3 is made up of 12 amino acids. Germline CDR1 SQVTM, CDR2 ANQGSEA. TCRdb's table, derived via immunoSEQ multiplex PCR, lists solely in-frame clones and lacks some. The data contain about 97,000 clones, roughly 84% of them singletons. As regards this clone: The target antigen is unknown.

General study results and limits: CD4 TCRs linked to vaccination spanned spike, dominating at 160-218 and 743-854. Donors were largely white British and mainly female; clonal diversity was possibly underestimated.

The receptor was derived from an adult in good health. The chain is built from TRBV29-1 and TRBJ2-3; 7 bases line up with TRBD1. The specimen was peripheral blood, collected on day 0 of AZD1222 vaccination. This CDR3 is CSVGQGSDTQYF. The CDR3, as DNA: TGCAGCGTTGGACAGGGATCAGATACGCAGTATTTT.